Each of the 20 T cell receptor beta chains below was sequenced from the same sample in a study of blood T cell repertoires in COVID-19. The assay was immunoSEQ multiplex PCR, and TCRdb's table has in-frame clones only and misses some. The table records under 250,000 clones, about 90% of them present only once. Specimen: peripheral blood. The receptors shown here come from a man in his late teens or twenties with active or convalescent COVID-19.

The rearrangement joins TRBV14 to TRBJ1-3, with D maybe TRBD1 (6 bases). Trimming cost V 2 bases and J 7 bases, with 18 bases left between them. Germline V gene data show CDR1 as SGHDN and CDR2 as FVKESK. This CDR3 region has 16 residues. The CDR3 loop reads CASSQPGTLHVNTIYF. The CDR3 region has the DNA TGTGCCAGCAGCCAACCCGGGACACTACACGTGAACACCATATATTTT.

The chain combines TRBV10-3 with TRBJ2-1; perhaps TRBD2 as D (5 bases). CDR3 size: 12 residues. V lost 6 bases and J lost 2, with 5 bases in between. The V gene's germline CDR1 is ENHRY and CDR2 SYGVKD. CDR3 residues: CAISGTYNEQFF. The CDR3 nucleotides are TGTGCCATCAGCGGGACCTACAATGAGCAGTTCTTC.

The V gene is TRBV5-1, the J gene TRBJ2-7, with D possibly being TRBD2 (6 bases). CDR1 is SGHRS, CDR2 YFSETQ, per germline. The CDR3 is made up of 16 amino acids. V was clipped by 4 bases and J by 0 bases, with 17 bases between them. CDR3 sequence (DNA): TGCGCCAGCAGCCTGGGACCAGGCGGGAACTCCTACGAGCAGTACTTC. The encoded protein is CASSLGPGGNSYEQYF.

The chain has TRBV9 and TRBJ1-5; unclear D gene. The CDR3 length is 15 residues. Per the germline V gene, CDR1 is SGDLS and CDR2 is YYNGEE. V was cut by 2 bases and J by 2 bases, with 11 bases left in between. CDR3 bases: TGTGCCAGCAGCGTGGGCAGTACGGGCAATCAGCCCCAGCATTTT. Residues: CASSVGSTGNQPQHF.

The rearrangement joins TRBV29-1 to TRBJ2-7, with 7 nucleotides matching TRBD1. The CDR3 consists of 12 residues. With 5 bases clipped from V and 6 bases from J, the junction kept 7 bases outside the gene matches. Germline CDR1 is SQVTM and CDR2 is ANQGSEA. The CDR3 nucleotides read TGCAGCGTTCACAGGGGAAAGGGCGAGCAGTACTTC. Protein sequence: CSVHRGKGEQYF.

This clone was seen just once. The chain recombines TRBV9 with TRBJ2-5; D is ambiguous. Germline lookup yields CDR1 SGDLS and CDR2 YYNGEE. Trimming stripped 0 bases from V and 1 base from J, with 7 bases between. The CDR3 is 14 amino acids. The CDR3 loop reads CASSVGVSQETQYF. Here the CDR3 DNA reads TGTGCCAGCAGCGTAGGCGTTAGCCAAGAGACCCAGTACTTC.

This chain connects TRBV6-5 to TRBJ1-5; TRBD1 matches at 8 bases. V gave up 6 bases and J gave up 6 bases; unmatched junction bases: 10. The CDR3 consists of 15 residues. From germline, CDR1 is MNHEY and CDR2 SVGAGI. CDR3 coding DNA: TGTGCCAGCAGCGCGGAACATACAGGGGGTCAGCCCCAGCATTTT. The encoded protein is CASSAEHTGGQPQHF.

This chain uses TRBV5-5 with TRBJ1-2; D is ambiguous. Trimming took off 3 bases at V and 0 bases at J, with 12 bases between the two ends. Germline V gene data show CDR1 as SGHKS and CDR2 as YYEKEE (reference sequence). This CDR3 has 15 residues. The CDR3 bases are TGTGCCAGCAGCTGGTCAGTTGTACCTAACTATGGCTACACCTTC. This encodes CASSWSVVPNYGYTF.

The chain carries TRBV28 and TRBJ1-1; 7 bases fit TRBD1. This CDR3 has 13 residues. V dropped 11 bases and J dropped 7; count of bases not matched to a gene: 13. Germline V gene sequence: CDR1 MDHEN, CDR2 SYDVKM. The DNA for the CDR3 is TGTGCCGCCTTGGCAGGGGGTGAGGATGAAGCTTTCTTT. It is translated as CAALAGGEDEAFF.

Regarding this clone: The sample holds other DNA sequences that translate to the same CDR3. V usage is TRBV25-1 and J usage is TRBJ1-5, with D unclear. CDR3 length: 12 amino acids. Germline CDR1 reads MGHDK; CDR2 reads SYGVNS. V was shortened by 4 bases and J by 3 bases, with 4 bases between the two germline ends. CDR3 nucleotides: TGTGCCAGCAGTGGGGCCAATCAGCCCCAGCATTTT. This translates into CASSGANQPQHF. Full variable domain (outside the CDR3, taken from reference TRBV25-1 and TRBJ1-5): EADIYQTPRYLVIGTGKKITLECSQTMGHDKMYWYQQDPGMELHLIHYSYGVNSTEKGDLSSESTVSRIRTEHFPLTLESARPSHTSQYLCASSGANQPQHFGDGTRLSIL.

The chain couples TRBV27 to TRBJ2-1; 10 nucleotides align to TRBD2. Germline loops: CDR1 MNHEY, CDR2 SMNVEV (reference sequence). J gave up 0 bases and V 4 bases, and 6 bases lay outside the gene matches. The CDR3 has 17 amino acids. The CDR3: CASSSPLAGSSYNEQFF. The CDR3 DNA is TGTGCCAGCAGTTCCCCACTAGCGGGGAGCTCCTACAATGAGCAGTTCTTC.

The CDR3 region has the DNA TGTGCCATCAGTGAGTCCCCGACAGCGAGCTCTGGAAACACCATATATTTT. Residues: CAISESPTASSGNTIYF. This chain uses TRBV10-3 with TRBJ1-3, with D perhaps matching TRBD1 (5 bases). The CDR3 length is 17 residues. Germline CDR1 is ENHRY and CDR2 is SYGVKD. Trimming took off 0 bases at V and 0 bases at J, with 12 bases between the two ends.

This chain links TRBV7-9 with TRBJ1-6; TRBD1 might be the D (6 bases). The CDR3 runs to 16 residues. Germline V CDR1 and CDR2: SEHNR, FQNEAQ (reference sequence). V was cut by 1 base and J by 7 bases, with 14 bases left in between. This CDR3 reads CASSLVEGTKNSPLHF. CDR3 DNA: TGTGCCAGCAGCTTAGTCGAGGGGACAAAAAATTCACCCCTCCACTTT.

V and J are TRBV21-1 and TRBJ1-5; the table assigns TRBD1, which was not confirmed against the DNA. TRBV21-1 constitutes a pseudogene. The CDR3 sequence is 17 residues long. The DNA of the CDR3 is TGTGCCAGCACCAAACAGGGATGGACCAGACGAGACCAGCCCCAGCATTTT. This encodes CASTKQGWTRRDQPQHF.

This chain uses TRBV7-3 with TRBJ2-5; 10 bases align to TRBD2. The germline gives CDR1 SGHTA, CDR2 FQGTGA. CDR3 length: 14 residues. V shed 5 bases and J 3 bases; nucleotides not matched to a gene: 3. The CDR3 loop is CASSPSGGKETQYF. In nucleotides, the CDR3 is TGTGCCAGCAGCCCTAGCGGGGGAAAAGAGACCCAGTACTTC. Full variable domain (remainder filled in from reference TRBV7-3 and TRBJ2-5): GAGVSQTPSNKVTEKGKYVELRCDPISGHTALYWYRQSLGQGPEFLIYFQGTGAADDSGLPNDRFFAVRPEGSVSTLKIQRTERGDSAVYLCASSPSGGKETQYFGPGTRLLVL.

The chain is built from TRBV7-3 and TRBJ1-2; 7 nucleotides align to TRBD1. Germline CDR1 is SGHTA and CDR2 is FQGTGA. The trim removed 2 bases at V and 6 bases at J, leaving 6 bases unmatched. There are 14 residues in the CDR3. CDR3 coding DNA: TGTGCCAGCAGCTTAGGAGGCACAGGGGATGGCTACACCTTC. Translation gives CASSLGGTGDGYTF. Based on the CDR3 plus reference TRBV7-3 and TRBJ1-2, the full variable domain is GAGVSQTPSNKVTEKGKYVELRCDPISGHTALYWYRQSLGQGPEFLIYFQGTGAADDSGLPNDRFFAVRPEGSVSTLKIQRTERGDSAVYLCASSLGGTGDGYTFGSGTRLTVV.

The V and J genes are TRBV30 and TRBJ1-3; D is undetermined. V gave up 4 bases and J gave up 0 bases, with 10 bases separating them. Germline values: CDR1 GTSNPN, CDR2 SVGIG (reference sequence). CDR3 length: 14 residues. This CDR3 reads CAWTFDSSGNTIYF. CDR3 bases: TGTGCCTGGACCTTCGACTCCTCTGGAAACACCATATATTTT.

A remark on this clone: This CDR3 is also generated by other DNA sequences in the sample. V usage is TRBV6-5 and J usage is TRBJ1-1; D remains ambiguous. CDR3 length equals 15 residues. V was pared by 0 bases and J by 0 bases, with 8 bases between. Per germline, CDR1 MNHEY and CDR2 SVGAGI. This chain's CDR3 is CASSYSTGMNTEAFF. The CDR3 coding sequence is TGTGCCAGCAGTTACTCGACGGGGATGAACACTGAAGCTTTCTTT.

The rearrangement links TRBV27 to TRBJ1-2; 8 nucleotides line up with TRBD1. Germline V gene data show CDR1 as MNHEY and CDR2 as SMNVEV (reference sequence). The J segment lost 6 bases and the V segment lost 0 bases, leaving 12 bases of the junction unmatched. This CDR3 spans 17 amino acids. CDR3 coding DNA: TGTGCCAGCAGTTTATCAGTTTTGACAGGGGTTAAGGATGGCTACACCTTC. Translation gives CASSLSVLTGVKDGYTF.

V gene TRBV12-3 or TRBV12-4 combines with J gene TRBJ2-7; D is undetermined. Trimming left V 5 bases short and J 5 bases short, with 7 bases between. This CDR3 contains 11 residues. The CDR3 here is CASSLSNEQYF. CDR3 DNA sequence: TGTGCCAGCAGTCTTAGCAACGAGCAGTACTTC.